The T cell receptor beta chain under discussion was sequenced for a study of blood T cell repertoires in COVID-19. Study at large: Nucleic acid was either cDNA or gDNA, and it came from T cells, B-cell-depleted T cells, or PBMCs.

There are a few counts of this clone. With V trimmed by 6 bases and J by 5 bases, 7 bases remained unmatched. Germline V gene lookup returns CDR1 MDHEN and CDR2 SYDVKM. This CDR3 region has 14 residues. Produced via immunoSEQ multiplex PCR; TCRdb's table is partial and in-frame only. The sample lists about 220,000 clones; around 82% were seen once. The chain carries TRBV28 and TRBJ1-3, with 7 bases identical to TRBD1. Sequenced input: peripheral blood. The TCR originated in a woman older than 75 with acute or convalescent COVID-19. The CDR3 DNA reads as TGTGCCAGCAGAACCGGACAGGCCAGAAACACCATATATTTT. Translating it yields CASRTGQARNTIYF.